This T cell receptor beta chain was found in a study of T cell clones after liver transplantation. About the study: A pre-transplant mixed lymphocyte reaction with TCRbeta sequencing defined graft-donor-reactive clones followed in post-transplant blood.

Clones were sequenced by immunoSEQ multiplex PCR, and TCRdb holds only the in-frame ones, with some missing. This table has fewer than 50,000 clones, 70% to 90% appearing once. Broader study findings: Graft donor-reactive T cells may have migrated into the graft rather than being deleted. These preliminary findings come from unstandardized post-transplant sampling times.

This clone was seen only a few times. Its antigen is undetermined. Trimming shortened V by 3 bases and J by 0 bases, and 11 bases separated the two germline ends. The CDR3 sequence is 15 residues long. CDR1 and CDR2 from the germline V gene are MGHRA and YSYEKL. The sequence was collected from a human patient who received a liver transplant. The T cells may come from the graft donor. The material was CD4+ T cells from blood, obtained 24 months after liver transplant. The chain employs TRBV4-1 and TRBJ1-2, with no clear D. Here the CDR3 reads CASSQVLGANYGYTF. CDR3 coding DNA: TGCGCCAGCAGCCAGGTTCTGGGAGCTAACTATGGCTACACCTTC.